The 5 T cell receptor beta chains in this list originate from one sample, sequenced in a study of PD-L1 blockade in urothelial cancer. Repertoires were generated with immunoSEQ multiplex PCR, while TCRdb's copy carries only in-frame clones and drops some. This table holds around 30,000 clones, 84% found once. Sequencing used PBMCs, obtained around atezolizumab (anti-PD-L1) treatment. Source of these receptors: a man aged 55 to 70 with urothelial cancer.

This rearrangement joins TRBV11-3 to TRBJ1-3; D might be TRBD1 (6 bases). The CDR3 sequence is 14 residues long. V was shortened by 7 bases and J by 0 bases, with 10 bases between the two germline ends. In germline, CDR1 is SGHNT, CDR2 YENEEA. DNA for the CDR3: TGTGCCAGCAAGAACAGGGACTCTGGAAACACCATATATTTT. It codes for CASKNRDSGNTIYF.

The chain recombines TRBV19 with TRBJ2-5; D perhaps matches TRBD1 (6 bases). V shed 3 bases and J shed 2 bases, with 10 bases lying between them. There are 14 residues in the CDR3. CDR1 is LNHDA, CDR2 SQIVND, per germline (reference sequence). The CDR3 DNA sequence: TGTGCCAGTAGTATGCAACAGGGTCAAGAGACCCAGTACTTC. As protein: CASSMQQGQETQYF. Looking up the rest from reference TRBV19 and TRBJ2-5 gives the full variable domain: DGGITQSPKYLFRKEGQNVTLSCEQNLNHDAMYWYRQDPGQGLRLIYYSQIVNDFQKGDIAEGYSVSREKKESFPLTVTSAQKNPTAFYLCASSMQQGQETQYFGPGTRLLVL.

The chain combines TRBV25-1 with TRBJ1-1; D unresolved. The CDR3 sequence is 12 residues long. With 4 bases removed from V and 0 bases from J, the gap between germline ends came to 3 bases. From germline, CDR1 is MGHDK and CDR2 SYGVNS. Here the CDR3 DNA reads TGTGCCAGCAGTGTTATGAACACTGAAGCTTTCTTT. Residues: CASSVMNTEAFF.

CDR3 loop: CASSTTGTGFYEQYF. The CDR3 nucleotides are TGTGCCAGCAGCACAACCGGGACAGGTTTCTACGAGCAGTACTTC. The chain employs TRBV5-8 and TRBJ2-7; 8 bases align to TRBD1. CDR1 is SGHTS and CDR2 is YDEGEE in the germline V gene. J was trimmed by 3 bases and V by 4 bases; bases with no gene match: 9. The CDR3 loop spans 15 amino acids. Combining the CDR3 with reference TRBV5-8 and TRBJ2-7 gives the whole variable domain EAGVTQSPTHLIKTRGQQATLRCSPISGHTSVYWYQQALGLGLQFLLWYDEGEERNRGNFPPRFSGRQFPNYSSELNVNALELEDSALYLCASSTTGTGFYEQYFGPGTRLTVT.

This clone was found a few times. This chain links TRBV11-1 with TRBJ2-5; 13 nucleotides agree with TRBD2. J lost 7 bases, V lost 4 bases, and 12 bases had no gene match. The length of the CDR3 is 17 residues. In germline, CDR1 is SGHAT, CDR2 FQDESV (reference sequence). CDR3 sequence (DNA): TGTGCCAGCAGCTCCCGTGCGGGACTAGCGGGGCGTGGGACCCAGTACTTC. Translating gives CASSSRAGLAGRGTQYF.